This entry lists 26 T cell receptor beta chains sequenced from one sample in a study of shared T cell receptors in the human thymus. The repertoire was sequenced with immunoSEQ multiplex PCR; TCRdb's copy has only in-frame clones and lacks some. Of about 660,000 clones detected, around nine tenths appear once; the ten largest clones hold approximately 0.011%. Another study also made use of these data, one on human thymus T cells.

Sample: thymocytes. These receptor sequences come from a boy under two years old with a congenital heart defect.

J is TRBJ1-5 and V is TRBV10-3, with TRBD1 identical over 10 bases. Germline CDR1 reads ENHRY; CDR2 reads SYGVKD. The trim removed 1 base at V and 7 bases at J, leaving 4 bases unmatched. There are 15 residues in the CDR3. The chain's CDR3 is CAISEWGQGKQPQHF. The CDR3 DNA sequence: TGTGCCATCAGTGAGTGGGGACAGGGGAAACAGCCCCAGCATTTT.

The rearrangement joins TRBV28 to TRBJ2-7; 8 bases agree with TRBD2. The CDR3 is 14 amino acids. Germline-derived CDR1 and CDR2 are MDHEN and SYDVKM. V was clipped by 7 bases and J by 2 bases; unmatched bases: 7. The CDR3 is CASTWAGGTYEQYF. The CDR3 DNA is TGTGCCAGCACCTGGGCGGGGGGAACCTACGAGCAGTACTTC.

The gene calls are TRBV4-3 and TRBJ2-2; D perhaps matches TRBD2 (7 bases). V was clipped by 3 bases and J by 7 bases, with 21 bases between them. Germline V gene lookup returns CDR1 LGHNA and CDR2 YSLEER. CDR3 length: 17 amino acids. The CDR3 DNA sequence: TGCGCCAGCAGCCACCGATGGAGGAGGGGGGGCGGCGGGGAGCTGTTTTTT. Protein: CASSHRWRRGGGGELFF.

This chain uses TRBV5-4 with TRBJ2-7; 14 bases align to TRBD2. The length of the CDR3 is 15 residues. V shed 5 bases, J shed 5 bases, and the junction held 6 bases outside the gene matches. In germline, CDR1 is SGHNT, CDR2 YYREEE (reference sequence). CDR3 in DNA: TGTGCCAGCAGTCGTGGACTAGCGGGAGGTCACGAGCAGTACTTC. Its protein product is CASSRGLAGGHEQYF.

The CDR3 loop is CASSLRRSSYNEQFF. CDR3 sequence (DNA): TGTGCCAGCAGCTTGCGGAGGAGCTCCTACAATGAGCAGTTCTTC. The chain links TRBV11-2 to TRBJ2-1; tentatively, D is TRBD2 (5 bases). Germline V CDR1 and CDR2: SGHAT, FQNNGV. The CDR3 length is 15 residues. Trimming pared 3 bases from V and 0 bases from J, leaving 9 bases between.

V usage is TRBV10-3 and J usage is TRBJ1-1, with 8 positions matching TRBD1. Germline V CDR1 and CDR2: ENHRY, SYGVKD. The CDR3 has 14 residues. V was clipped by 11 bases and J by 5 bases; unmatched bases: 13. The CDR3 spells CAVVSDREGTEAFF. The CDR3, as DNA: TGTGCCGTCGTCTCGGACAGGGAGGGGACTGAAGCTTTCTTT.

The rearrangement uses TRBV29-1 and TRBJ1-3; no definite D call. The CDR3 is made up of 16 amino acids. V was pared by 5 bases and J by 3 bases, with 20 bases between. Germline V gene data show CDR1 as SQVTM and CDR2 as ANQGSEA. The CDR3 sequence: CSVIGPGDPFGNTIYF. The CDR3 DNA sequence: TGCAGCGTTATAGGACCGGGAGACCCCTTTGGAAACACCATATATTTT. The variable domain in full, with the rest retrieved from reference TRBV29-1 and TRBJ1-3, is SAVISQKPSRDICQRGTSLTIQCQVDSQVTMMFWYRQQPGQSLTLIATANQGSEATYESGFVIDKFPISRPNLTFSTLTVSNMSPEDSSIYLCSVIGPGDPFGNTIYFGEGSWLTVV.

The sample holds a few counts of this clone. This chain connects TRBV5-6 to TRBJ2-7; D is possibly TRBD2 (6 bases). The germline V gene encodes CDR1 SGHDT and CDR2 YYEEEE. There are 13 residues in the CDR3. V was trimmed by 5 bases and J by 1 base, leaving 10 bases between them. CDR3: CASRPGGSYEQYF. CDR3 sequence (DNA): TGTGCCAGCAGGCCTGGGGGGTCCTACGAGCAGTACTTC.

The rearrangement uses TRBV14 and TRBJ2-7, with D unresolved. The CDR3 length is 15 residues. Trimming removed 2 bases from V and 3 bases from J, with 14 bases in between. Germline V gives CDR1 SGHDN, CDR2 FVKESK. The DNA of the CDR3 is TGTGCCAGCAGCCAATCAGAACTACACGGCTACGAGCAGTACTTC. This gives the protein CASSQSELHGYEQYF.

With respect to this clone: One end of the junction fails to match germline, which may point to a read error. The CDR3 DNA reads as TGCAGTTCACCGGGGACAGGGACGAATTCCCCCCTCCACTTT. As protein: CSSPGTGTNSPLHF. The rearrangement joins TRBV29-1 to TRBJ1-6; 9 bases map to TRBD1. The V gene's germline CDR1 is SQVTM and CDR2 ANQGSEA. The CDR3 extends over 14 amino acids.

This chain connects TRBV4-2 to TRBJ2-7; the match to TRBD1 covers 9 bases. The J segment lost 2 bases and the V segment lost 3 bases, leaving 8 bases of the junction unmatched. The CDR3 consists of 16 residues. Germline CDR1 and CDR2: LGHNA and YNFKEQ. DNA for the CDR3: TGTGCCAGCAGCCAGCCCGGGACAGGGAGGACCTACGAGCAGTACTTC. It specifies CASSQPGTGRTYEQYF.

This clone has only a few counts. V is TRBV28 and J is TRBJ2-7; TRBD2 matches at 7 bases. J lost 0 bases, V lost 4 bases, and 6 bases had no gene match. Germline CDR1 MDHEN, CDR2 SYDVKM. This CDR3 is built from 15 residues. CDR3: CASSCRGSTSYEQYF. CDR3 DNA: TGTGCCAGCAGTTGCCGCGGGAGTACCTCCTACGAGCAGTACTTC.

In this sample, this clone turned up a few times. The chain joins TRBV4-3 to TRBJ2-7; possible D gene TRBD1, 6 bases. Trimming took off 4 bases at V and 0 bases at J, with 13 bases between the two ends. CDR3 length: 15 residues. CDR1 and CDR2 from the germline V gene are LGHNA and YSLEER. In nucleotides, the CDR3 is TGCGCCAGCAGCCCCGGACAGCCTACCTCCTACGAGCAGTACTTC. The encoded protein is CASSPGQPTSYEQYF.

This chain uses TRBV16 with TRBJ2-1; the match to TRBD2 covers 7 bases. This CDR3 is built from 15 residues. The V and J ends lost 2 bases and 5 bases, in that order; junction bases with no gene match: 6. Germline V gene data show CDR1 as KGHSY and CDR2 as FQNENV. CDR3 sequence reads: CASSQLSGKNNEQFF. In nucleotides, the CDR3 is TGTGCCAGCAGCCAACTCAGCGGGAAGAACAATGAGCAGTTCTTC.

The chain couples TRBV6-1 to TRBJ1-2; no clear D gene. V shed 3 bases and J shed 8 bases, with 7 bases lying between them. The length of the CDR3 is 11 residues. Germline V CDR1 and CDR2: MNHNS, SASEGT. DNA for the CDR3: TGTGCCAGCAGTGACGAGGTCGGCTACACCTTC. Amino acids: CASSDEVGYTF.

The chain couples TRBV30 to TRBJ2-7; D remains unclear. Germline lookup yields CDR1 GTSNPN and CDR2 SVGIG (reference sequence). The V end was cut by 0 bases, the J end by 0 bases, with 9 bases between. The CDR3 extends over 14 amino acids. CDR3 in DNA: TGTGCCTGGAGTGTCCGCACAGCCTCCTACGAGCAGTACTTC. It translates to CAWSVRTASYEQYF.

This clone came up a few times. The rearrangement joins TRBV6-6 to TRBJ1-3; 9 nucleotides line up with TRBD1. CDR3 length: 16 residues. Germline V gene data show CDR1 as MNHNY and CDR2 as SVGAGI (reference sequence). The junction had 6 bases not matched to a gene; V was cut back by 0 bases and J by 6 bases. In DNA form, the CDR3 reads TGTGCCAGCAGTTACTCTGGACAGGGGATTGCAAACACCATATATTTT. Protein: CASSYSGQGIANTIYF.

The chain uses TRBV4-1 and TRBJ1-4, with 9 bases that match TRBD1. Germline V gives CDR1 MGHRA, CDR2 YSYEKL. This CDR3 comprises 16 residues. J gave up 4 bases and V 4 bases, and 7 bases lay outside the gene matches. Here the CDR3 reads CASSPWTGEDNEKLFF. The CDR3 coding sequence is TGCGCCAGCAGCCCATGGACAGGGGAAGATAATGAAAAACTGTTTTTT.

The V call is TRBV10-3, the J call TRBJ2-7, with 7 nucleotides matching TRBD1. Trimming cost V 6 bases and J 3 bases; bases outside gene matches: 5. In germline, CDR1 is ENHRY, CDR2 SYGVKD. The CDR3 has 13 amino acids. CDR3: CAISNRDSYEQYF. CDR3 bases: TGTGCCATCAGCAACCGGGACAGCTACGAGCAGTACTTC.

This sequence joins TRBV4-1 and TRBJ2-1; maybe TRBD2 (6 bases). With 4 bases removed from V and 6 bases from J, the gap between germline ends came to 22 bases. This CDR3 spans 17 amino acids. Germline-derived CDR1 and CDR2 are MGHRA and YSYEKL. The CDR3 protein is CASSLLRREEPPNEQFF. CDR3 nucleotide sequence: TGCGCCAGCAGCCTTCTTCGGCGGGAAGAGCCACCCAATGAGCAGTTCTTC.

This chain connects TRBV7-9 to TRBJ1-2; 11 bases agree with TRBD1. Germline CDR1 reads SEHNR; CDR2 reads FQNEAQ (reference sequence). With 3 bases clipped from V and 8 bases from J, the junction kept 8 bases outside the gene matches. The CDR3 totals 15 residues. For the CDR3, the DNA is TGTGCCAGCAGCTTTAATTGGACAGGGGGCGGAGGCTACACCTTC. This encodes CASSFNWTGGGGYTF.

This clone was seen a handful of times. CDR3 amino acids: CASSYLRSGREGTDTQYF. Here the CDR3 DNA reads TGTGCCAGCAGTTACCTCCGCAGCGGGAGGGAGGGCACAGATACGCAGTATTTT. The chain has TRBV9 and TRBJ2-3; 10 nucleotides line up with TRBD2. In germline, CDR1 is SGDLS, CDR2 YYNGEE. V was pared by 5 bases and J by 1 base, with 13 bases of the junction left unmatched. The CDR3 extends over 18 amino acids.

The chain employs TRBV6-1 and TRBJ2-3, with 11 bases matching TRBD2. Germline values: CDR1 MNHNS, CDR2 SASEGT. With 4 bases clipped from V and 2 bases from J, the junction kept 2 bases outside the gene matches. There are 15 residues in the CDR3. The CDR3, as DNA: TGTGCCAGCAGTGTGACTAGCGGGATCACAGATACGCAGTATTTT. This codes for CASSVTSGITDTQYF.

The CDR3 reads CASGWPPDSGNTIYF. CDR3 nucleotides: TGTGCTAGTGGTTGGCCCCCTGACTCTGGAAACACCATATATTTT. V and J are TRBV12-5 and TRBJ1-3; no firm D call. This CDR3 contains 15 residues. V was pared by 4 bases and J by 0 bases, with 10 bases between. Germline V gene sequence: CDR1 LGHNT, CDR2 FRNRAP.

The V call is TRBV10-2, the J call TRBJ2-6, with TRBD2 as a possible D gene (5 bases). Germline values: CDR1 WSHSY, CDR2 SAAADI. The CDR3 has 17 residues. V was trimmed by 3 bases and J by 0 bases, leaving 12 bases between them. CDR3 in DNA: TGCGCCAGCAGTGATGCGGGTACCCGCTCTGGGGCCAACGTCCTGACTTTC. This sequence encodes CASSDAGTRSGANVLTF.

The chain is built from TRBV15 and TRBJ2-4; TRBD2 matches at 7 bases. Germline assignment: CDR1 LNHNV and CDR2 YYDKDF (reference sequence). The CDR3 has 15 amino acids. Trimming cost V 2 bases and J 7 bases; bases outside gene matches: 8. CDR3 amino acids: CATSRQGRGVNIQYF. In DNA form, the CDR3 reads TGTGCCACCAGCAGACAGGGACGGGGGGTGAACATTCAGTACTTC.